The next 28 T cell receptor beta chains were all read from a single sample in a study of cytomegalovirus exposure and HLA in healthy donors. PCR was performed using 60 Vbeta and 13 Jbeta primers. The protocol was immunoSEQ multiplex PCR, while the TCRdb copy is restricted to in-frame clones and leaves out a portion. The sample yields under 200,000 clones, around 81% seen once. Sequencing was carried out using PBMCs. These receptors all stem from a woman under 30 in good health and CMV-seropositive.

This clone was counted between two and nine times. The V and J genes are TRBV11-2 and TRBJ2-2; 9 bases agree with TRBD1. CDR3 length: 15 residues. V was clipped by 1 base and J by 7 bases; unmatched bases: 4. Per the germline V gene, CDR1 is SGHAT and CDR2 is FQNNGV. The CDR3 bases are TGTGCCAGCAGCTTAGCAGGGACAGGGCACGGGGAGCTGTTTTTT. This translates into CASSLAGTGHGELFF.

The J gene is TRBJ1-1, the V gene TRBV4-1; no firm D call. The CDR3 is 14 residues long. V lost 3 bases to trimming and J lost 0 bases, with 8 bases between them. The germline V gene encodes CDR1 MGHRA and CDR2 YSYEKL. As DNA, the CDR3 is TGCGCCAGCAGCCACAGACATATGAACACTGAAGCTTTCTTT. It translates to CASSHRHMNTEAFF.

The rearrangement uses TRBV9 and TRBJ2-1, with unresolved D. Germline V CDR1 and CDR2: SGDLS, YYNGEE. V lost 3 bases and J lost 9, with 7 bases in between. The CDR3 runs to 11 residues. This CDR3 reads CASSGRLEQFF. The DNA of the CDR3 is TGTGCCAGCAGCGGTCGACTTGAGCAGTTCTTC.

The gene calls are TRBV9 and TRBJ1-4; no definite D call. The CDR3 consists of 15 residues. Germline V lookup: CDR1 SGDLS, CDR2 YYNGEE. Trimming removed 0 bases at V and 0 bases at J, with 6 bases between. The CDR3 region has the DNA TGTGCCAGCAGCGTAGGGCTCGCAACTAATGAAAAACTGTTTTTT. It encodes CASSVGLATNEKLFF.

This clone was seen more than once but under ten times. V is TRBV6-5 and J is TRBJ2-7, with D maybe TRBD2 (6 bases). The CDR3 covers 15 residues. Trimming pared 5 bases from V and 4 bases from J, leaving 18 bases between. Germline lookup yields CDR1 MNHEY and CDR2 SVGAGI. The CDR3 coding sequence is TGTGCCAGCAGTCCCAGCCAGGGAGGCGGGTACGAGCAGTACTTC. It translates to CASSPSQGGGYEQYF.

V usage is TRBV10-3 and J usage is TRBJ1-2; TRBD1 matches at 8 bases. CDR3 length equals 15 residues. Germline CDR1 and CDR2: ENHRY and SYGVKD. V trimming: 4 bases; J trimming: 8 bases; junction bases outside the gene matches: 12. CDR3 nucleotides: TGTGCCATCAGTGGGCAGACAGGGGCCCTCTACGGCTACACCTTC. It is translated as CAISGQTGALYGYTF.

With regard to this clone: The same CDR3 also results from other DNA sequences found in this sample. The gene calls are TRBV27 and TRBJ1-1; perhaps TRBD1 as D (5 bases). Germline V gene lookup returns CDR1 MNHEY and CDR2 SMNVEV (reference sequence). V lost 2 bases, J lost 1 base, and 14 bases lay in between. The CDR3 runs 16 residues. The CDR3: CASSLGIGGTNTEAFF. The DNA of the CDR3 is TGTGCCAGCAGTTTAGGGATTGGGGGGACGAACACTGAAGCTTTCTTT.

V gene TRBV6-1 combines with J gene TRBJ2-7, with 8 bases matching TRBD2. V was clipped by 8 bases and J by 2 bases; unmatched bases: 11. CDR3 length: 15 amino acids. The germline gives CDR1 MNHNS, CDR2 SASEGT. CDR3 in amino acids: CASSREGGTAYEQYF. CDR3 bases: TGTGCCAGCTCTCGGGAGGGGGGTACAGCCTACGAGCAGTACTTC.

The gene calls are TRBV30 and TRBJ2-7, with 9 bases fitting TRBD1. Per the germline V gene, CDR1 is GTSNPN and CDR2 is SVGIG (reference sequence). The CDR3 runs 15 residues. With V trimmed by 2 bases and J by 5 bases, 10 bases remained unmatched. CDR3 coding DNA: TGTGCCTGGAGTCCCGACAGGGGGTTTGGGAACGAGCAGTACTTC. It encodes CAWSPDRGFGNEQYF.

The rearrangement uses TRBV6-1 and TRBJ2-3; 7 bases line up with TRBD2. This CDR3 comprises 17 residues. Germline V gives CDR1 MNHNS, CDR2 SASEGT. J lost 10 bases, V lost 2 bases, and 18 bases had no gene match. CDR3 region: CASSEHLLASYGGSQYF. CDR3 nucleotides: TGTGCCAGCAGTGAACACCTACTAGCCTCGTACGGGGGGTCGCAGTATTTT.

This sequence joins TRBV7-2 and TRBJ1-5; TRBD1 matches 7 bases. This CDR3 spans 15 amino acids. CDR1 and CDR2 from the germline V gene are SGHTA and FQGNSA. V was clipped by 3 bases and J by 7 bases; unmatched bases: 9. CDR3 amino acids: CASSLPTGSQQPQHF. CDR3 DNA: TGTGCCAGCAGCTTGCCGACAGGGTCACAGCAGCCCCAGCATTTT.

The chain has TRBV14 and TRBJ2-1; D is possibly TRBD2 (7 bases). The CDR3 totals 18 residues. Looked up from germline, CDR1 is SGHDN and CDR2 is FVKESK. Trimming pared 2 bases from V and 7 bases from J, leaving 24 bases between. In DNA form, the CDR3 reads TGTGCCAGCAGCCAAATAGGAGGGGGGGTCGCATTCGTTAATGAGCAGTTCTTC. Protein product: CASSQIGGGVAFVNEQFF.

The chain uses TRBV10-3 and TRBJ2-2, with TRBD2 matching 11 bases. Germline-derived CDR1 and CDR2 are ENHRY and SYGVKD. This CDR3 is built from 16 residues. J gave up 1 base and V 5 bases, and 3 bases lay outside the gene matches. The CDR3 loop reads CAISFTSGGNTGELFF. For the CDR3, the DNA is TGTGCCATCAGTTTTACTAGCGGGGGGAACACCGGGGAGCTGTTTTTT.

The chain uses TRBV5-6 and TRBJ1-6; D possibly corresponds to TRBD1 (6 bases). Trimming pared 6 bases from V and 8 bases from J, leaving 12 bases between. The germline CDR1 and CDR2 sequences are SGHDT and YYEEEE. This CDR3 is 13 amino acids long. Here the CDR3 reads CASTERGYSPLHF. Here the CDR3 DNA reads TGTGCCAGCACCGAAAGGGGGTATTCACCCCTCCACTTT.

The rearrangement links TRBV14 to TRBJ1-4; 9 bases map to TRBD1. Trimming removed 4 bases from V and 8 bases from J; junction bases left unmatched: 11. CDR3 size: 16 residues. The germline CDR1 and CDR2 sequences are SGHDN and FVKESK. The DNA of the CDR3 is TGTGCCAGCAGCCGGGTACCGGGACAGGGTGGGGAAAAACTGTTTTTT. This codes for CASSRVPGQGGEKLFF.

The chain joins TRBV7-6 to TRBJ2-7; perhaps TRBD2 as D (5 bases). The CDR3 is 14 residues long. Trimming took 1 base from V and 1 from J, leaving 8 bases between them. Germline assignment: CDR1 SGHVS and CDR2 FNYEAQ. Here the CDR3 reads CASSLESGSYEQYV. CDR3 coding DNA: TGTGCCAGCAGCTTAGAGTCGGGGTCCTACGAGCAGTACGTC.

This chain uses TRBV27 with TRBJ2-1; no reliable D call. Germline V gene sequence: CDR1 MNHEY, CDR2 SMNVEV (reference sequence). The CDR3 is 10 residues long. V gave up 8 bases and J gave up 13 bases, with 12 bases separating them. CDR3 in DNA: TGTGCCAGCGGATTGACACGTCAGTTCTTC. Its protein product is CASGLTRQFF.

The chain carries TRBV19 and TRBJ2-3, with 13 positions matching TRBD2. V lost 5 bases, J lost 2 bases, and 4 bases stayed unmatched. This CDR3 is built from 16 residues. In germline, CDR1 is LNHDA, CDR2 SQIVND (reference sequence). As DNA, the CDR3 is TGTGCCAGTAGTGAACTAGCGGGGGGGGTCACAGATACGCAGTATTTT. This translates into CASSELAGGVTDTQYF. Drawing the rest from reference TRBV19 and TRBJ2-3, the complete variable domain is DGGITQSPKYLFRKEGQNVTLSCEQNLNHDAMYWYRQDPGQGLRLIYYSQIVNDFQKGDIAEGYSVSREKKESFPLTVTSAQKNPTAFYLCASSELAGGVTDTQYFGPGTRLTVL.

The J gene is TRBJ1-2, the V gene TRBV30; D remains unclear. The V end lost 2 bases, the J end lost 13 bases, and 41 bases lay between the germline ends. This CDR3 comprises 20 residues. CDR1 and CDR2 (germline): GTSNPN, SVGIG (reference sequence). The CDR3 spells CAWSTYGSYSDGYTSGEVTF. CDR3 DNA: TGTGCCTGGAGTACCTACGGGTCCTACTCGGATGGCTACACCTCCGGAGAGGTCACCTTC.

The J gene is TRBJ2-7, the V gene TRBV4-3; D might be TRBD1 (6 bases). Per germline, CDR1 LGHNA and CDR2 YSLEER. V lost 4 bases and J 0 bases, leaving 19 bases between the germline ends. The CDR3 consists of 17 residues. This CDR3 reads CASSPTKRQGSSYEQYV. Here the CDR3 DNA reads TGCGCCAGCAGCCCCACAAAGCGGCAGGGGAGCTCCTACGAGCAGTACGTC.

The gene calls are TRBV28 and TRBJ2-5; no clear D gene. The better agreement between TRBJ2-7 and the DNA end casts doubt on the J call. CDR3 length equals 12 residues. Per germline, CDR1 MDHEN and CDR2 SYDVKM. The CDR3 protein is CASSFSSYEQYF. CDR3 sequence (DNA): TGTGCCAGCAGTTTCAGTAGCTACGAGCAGTACTTC.

This chain joins TRBV5-1 and TRBJ2-2; 7 bases line up with TRBD1. The CDR3 contains 15 residues. Germline CDR1 and CDR2: SGHRS and YFSETQ. With 3 bases clipped from V and 1 base from J, the junction kept 3 bases outside the gene matches. The DNA of the CDR3 is TGCGCCAGCAGCTCGACAGGGATGAACACCGGGGAGCTGTTTTTT. It specifies CASSSTGMNTGELFF.

The chain has TRBV7-3 and TRBJ2-1, with 7 bases lining up with TRBD2. Unmatched junction bases numbered 11, after V lost 8 bases and J lost 4 bases. The CDR3 spans 15 residues. Germline CDR1 and CDR2: SGHTA and FQGTGA. The CDR3 is CASSGSGGVYNEQFF. The CDR3 coding sequence is TGTGCCAGCTCTGGATCTGGGGGGGTATACAATGAGCAGTTCTTC.

The genes are TRBV12-5 and TRBJ2-3, with a tentative D call TRBD1 (5 bases). V lost 2 bases, J lost 6 bases, and 6 bases lay in between. CDR3 length equals 12 residues. CDR1 is LGHNT, CDR2 FRNRAP, per germline. This chain's CDR3 is CASGLRGDTQYF. The CDR3 DNA reads as TGTGCTAGTGGTTTGAGGGGCGATACGCAGTATTTT.

The V call is TRBV6-1, the J call TRBJ1-2; no definite D call. The CDR3 totals 13 residues. Germline V lookup: CDR1 MNHNS, CDR2 SASEGT. V lost 5 bases, J lost 8 bases, and 15 bases lay in between. For the CDR3, the DNA is TGTGCCAGCAGTCACACGACCGGCGGAGGCTACACCTTC. Translation: CASSHTTGGGYTF.

The rearrangement uses TRBV21-1 and TRBJ1-1; the table calls TRBD1, which could not be checked here. TRBV21-1 is assigned pseudogene status. The CDR3 totals 15 residues. The DNA of the CDR3 is TGTGCCAGCAGCAGATACAGGGTAGGGAACACTGAAGCTTTCTTT. Translation gives CASSRYRVGNTEAFF.

The chain employs TRBV27 and TRBJ2-1; 9 positions agree with TRBD1. The CDR3 loop spans 15 amino acids. The ends lost 4 bases at V and 7 bases at J; junction bases unmatched: 8. Germline assignment: CDR1 MNHEY and CDR2 SMNVEV (reference sequence). CDR3 nucleotides: TGTGCCAGCAGTTCATCCGGGACAGGGTGGAATGAGCAGTTCTTC. Protein sequence: CASSSSGTGWNEQFF.

The gene calls are TRBV7-9 and TRBJ2-5; D call uncertain. CDR1 and CDR2 (germline): SEHNR, FQNEAQ (reference sequence). The V gene lost 1 base and the J gene lost 1 base, with 7 bases spanning the gap. The CDR3 is made up of 14 amino acids. Here the CDR3 reads CASSLGASQETQYF. In DNA form, the CDR3 reads TGTGCCAGCAGCTTAGGAGCGTCCCAAGAGACCCAGTACTTC.